The source of this T cell receptor (beta chain) is a study of long-term antiretroviral therapy in people with HIV. The CDR3 sequence is 15 residues long. Germline values: CDR1 SNHLY, CDR2 FYNNEI. V was clipped by 0 bases and J by 2 bases; unmatched bases: 4. Survey level was the resolution at which the v3.0 immunoSEQ assay ran. Sequencing set out to capture roughly 40,000-55,000 T-cell genomes per sample. Using immunoSEQ multiplex PCR, the repertoire was profiled, and TCRdb retains in-frame clones only, with some absent. The sample has about 36,000 clones, about 80% seen once. At least two post-ART and at least one pre-ART PBMC sample were available for each donor.

This sequence originates from a man aged 25 to 45 with HIV. The chain links TRBV2 to TRBJ2-7; 7 nucleotides match TRBD1. The sample consisted of unsorted PBMCs, taken 3.4 years after starting antiretroviral therapy. The CDR3 is CASSEAPGQTYEQYF. CDR3 in DNA: TGTGCCAGCAGTGAAGCCCCGGGACAGACCTACGAGCAGTACTTC.